The text below deals with one T cell receptor beta chain. A read error is possible here, since a much larger clone lies one base away. Germline V gene sequence: CDR1 LNHNV, CDR2 YYDKDF (reference sequence). Trimming cost V 6 bases and J 0 bases, with 8 bases left between them. The CDR3 is 13 residues long. TCR beta CDR3 region amplification was performed from RNA transcripts. Using the HTBI primer set, a first-round RT-PCR was run on the TCR CDR3. MiXCR, applied by TCRdb to the multiplex PCR reads, yields one record per CDR3 protein. The top ten clones hold approximately 15% of a sample with fewer than 600,000 distinct CDR3 sequences, approximately 15% of them seen once. The data were taken from a study of T cells in Graves' hyperthyroidism and ophthalmopathy.

Sequencing used blood. V usage is TRBV15 and J usage is TRBJ1-1; tentatively, D is TRBD1 (6 bases). This TCR came from a woman between 40 and 50 years old with Graves' hyperthyroidism. CDR3 in DNA: TGTGCCACCAGAGGACAGCTGAACACTGAAGCTTTCTTT. Amino acids: CATRGQLNTEAFF.